Below, 21 T cell receptor beta chains from the same sample are listed, as sequenced in a study of tumor-infiltrating lymphocytes in primary liver carcinoma. Co-extracting RNA and DNA was done with 20-30 mg of unsorted bulk tissue as input. Priming with a constant-region primer yielded TCR beta cDNA from roughly 490 ng total RNA. Amplification in three nested multiplex PCR rounds with slightly modified ARM-PCR gave rise to TCR beta libraries. With TRBV1-TRBV30 forward primers and a C-beta reverse primer, the first two PCR rounds were run for around 11 cycles each. From the multiplex PCR reads, TCRdb called clonotypes with MiXCR, one entry per CDR3 protein. The table lists roughly 80,000 distinct CDR3 sequences, 72% of them singletons. Sequenced: liver tumor tissue from sampling region 1. Subset reported: tumor region T1, superior pole. The receptors stem from a man aged 40-49 years with primary liver carcinoma and hepatitis B virus infection.

Remarks on this clonotype: Its ends do not fully match the called genes, so a read error is possible. The chain carries TRBV5-1 and TRBJ2-7; D uncertain. CDR1 is SGHRS, CDR2 YFSETQ, per germline. This CDR3 comprises 13 residues. Here the CDR3 DNA reads TGCGCCAGCAGCTTGGAGTCCCTCTACGAGCATTACTTC. It translates to CASSLESLYEHYF.

The chain combines TRBV29-1 with TRBJ2-5, with 9 nucleotides matching TRBD2. Germline CDR1 reads SQVTM; CDR2 reads ANQGSEA. The CDR3 consists of 12 residues. V lost 7 bases to trimming and J lost 7 bases; unmatched junction nucleotides: 7. The CDR3 sequence: CSGVAGEVTQYF. As DNA, the CDR3 is TGCAGCGGAGTAGCGGGAGAGGTGACCCAGTACTTC.

Of note for this clonotype: A read error may account for a junction end that differs from germline. CDR3 amino acids: CSVITGGNPYDQYF. CDR3 in DNA: TGCAGCGTTATAACAGGGGGCAACCCCTACGATCAGTACTTC. The chain links TRBV29-1 to TRBJ2-7; 9 nucleotides align to TRBD1. CDR1 and CDR2 from the germline V gene are SQVTM and ANQGSEA. The CDR3 is 14 residues long.

With respect to this clonotype: This likely comes from a read error, as the CDR3 has no conserved phenylalanine or tryptophan at its end. The chain joins TRBV12-5 to TRBJ2-7; a weak D match, TRBD2 (5 bases). Germline CDR1 LGHNT, CDR2 FRNRAP. The CDR3 spans 11 residues. CDR3 bases: TGTACTAGTCCCCCGGGGTCCGGGCAGTACTTG. Its translation: CTSPPGSGQYL.

Many counts were recorded for this clonotype. The V gene is TRBV14, the J gene TRBJ2-1, with D perhaps assigned TRBD1 or TRBD2 (5 bases each). V gave up 1 base and J gave up 12 bases, with 10 bases separating them. Germline CDR1 reads SGHDN; CDR2 reads FVKESK. This CDR3 has 12 amino acids. CDR3 sequence: CASSQARERQFF. Here the CDR3 DNA reads TGTGCCAGCAGCCAAGCCAGGGAGAGGCAGTTCTTC.

CDR3 amino acids: CASAGTDQETQYF. The CDR3, as DNA: TGTGCCAGCGCCGGGACAGACCAAGAGACCCAGTACTTC. V usage is TRBV12-3 or TRBV12-4 and J usage is TRBJ2-5; TRBD1 agrees at 7 bases. The CDR3 sequence is 13 residues long. The ends lost 8 bases at V and 0 bases at J; junction bases unmatched: 3.

This clonotype showed up just a few times. At one end the junction does not follow the germline gene, possibly because of a read error. V gene TRBV2 combines with J gene TRBJ2-5; D is possibly TRBD2 (6 bases). There are 11 residues in the CDR3. Germline CDR1 and CDR2: SNHLY and FYNNEI. CDR3 in amino acids: CVSAPGETQYF. The CDR3, as DNA: TGTGTCAGCGCCCCGGGGGAGACCCAGTATTTC.

Comment on this clonotype: Germline is not matched at one junction end, which may reflect a read error. The chain uses TRBV6-6 and TRBJ2-5; D unresolved. The CDR3 is made up of 11 amino acids. From germline, CDR1 is MNHNY and CDR2 SVGAGI (reference sequence). The CDR3 sequence is CASSIEETQYF. The CDR3 coding sequence is TGTGCTAGCAGTATCGAAGAAACCCAGTACTTC.

As to this clonotype: The CDR3 does not close with the conserved phenylalanine or tryptophan, likely indicating a read error. V and J are TRBV29-1 and TRBJ2-5; 7 bases fit TRBD2. The CDR3 runs 13 residues. With 3 bases clipped from V and 4 bases from J, the junction kept 5 bases outside the gene matches. Looked up from germline, CDR1 is SQVTM and CDR2 is ANQGSEA. CDR3 coding DNA: TGCAGCGTTGACACGGGGGGTGGAGAGACCCAGTACTTA. Encoded protein: CSVDTGGGETQYL.

Note on this clonotype: Its ends do not fully match the called genes, so a read error is possible. The chain employs TRBV11-2 and TRBJ2-2, with a weak D call TRBD1 (6 bases). The germline gives CDR1 SGHAT, CDR2 FQNNGV. The length of the CDR3 is 16 residues. The CDR3 sequence is CASSLVALGGTGELLF. The CDR3 DNA sequence: TGTGCCAGCAGCTTAGTGGCGCTAGGGGGAACCGGGGAGCTACTTTTT.

Concerning this clonotype: An end of the junction differs from the germline gene, which may be a read error. The chain has TRBV11-2 and TRBJ2-3; D is possibly TRBD2 (6 bases). This CDR3 has 17 amino acids. Germline V gene sequence: CDR1 SGHAT, CDR2 FQNNGV. CDR3 loop: CGSSLVGAGSGECTQYF. The CDR3 region has the DNA TGTGGCAGCAGCTTAGTCGGCGCGGGGTCGGGTGAATGTACGCAGTATTTT.

The gene calls are TRBV10-2 and TRBJ2-1; D is unclear. This CDR3 comprises 11 residues. In germline, CDR1 is WSHSY, CDR2 SAAADI. V was pared by 3 bases and J by 15 bases, with 12 bases between. The CDR3 DNA is TGCGCCAGCAGTGAAATAGGCCCGCGGTTCTTC. This sequence encodes CASSEIGPRFF.

The chain recombines TRBV7-2 with TRBJ1-1; TRBD1 matches 8 bases. Germline loops: CDR1 SGHTA, CDR2 FQGNSA. This CDR3 is built from 13 residues. V lost 6 bases to trimming and J lost 4 bases; unmatched junction nucleotides: 4. As DNA, the CDR3 is TGTGCCAGCAGTACCACAGGGGGCACTGAAGCTTTCTTT. Translating gives CASSTTGGTEAFF. Filled out from reference TRBV7-2 and TRBJ1-1, the complete variable domain reads GAGVSQSPSNKVTEKGKDVELRCDPISGHTALYWYRQSLGQGLEFLIYFQGNSAPDKSGLPSDRFSAERTGGSVSTLTIQRTQQEDSAVYLCASSTTGGTEAFFGQGTRLTVV.

The J gene is TRBJ2-2, the V gene TRBV6-1; 7 positions match TRBD1. The CDR3 has 17 residues. V was clipped by 6 bases and J by 4 bases; unmatched bases: 14. Per germline, CDR1 MNHNS and CDR2 SASEGT. This CDR3 reads CASSDRDNDPSTGELFF. In DNA, the CDR3 is TGTGCCAGCAGCGACAGGGATAATGACCCGAGCACCGGGGAGCTGTTTTTT.

This clonotype was observed a few times. This chain links TRBV20-1 with TRBJ2-7; 7 bases map to TRBD2. V lost 3 bases to trimming and J lost 1 base; unmatched junction nucleotides: 6. The CDR3 spans 14 residues. Germline lookup yields CDR1 DFQATT and CDR2 SNEGSKA (reference sequence). CDR3 nucleotide sequence: TGCAGTGCTAGGGGGGGGGTTACTTCCTACGAGCAGTACTTC. This translates into CSARGGVTSYEQYF.

Details on this clonotype: The conserved phenylalanine or tryptophan normally closing the CDR3 is absent here, so this likely arose from a read error. The CDR3 reads CASSQVTENTEAFL. In nucleotides, the CDR3 is TGTGCCAGTAGCCAAGTGACTGAGAACACTGAAGCTTTCTTA. The V call is TRBV4-2, the J call TRBJ1-1; D gene unclear. This CDR3 comprises 14 residues. CDR1 and CDR2 from the germline V gene are LGHNA and YNFKEQ.

About this clonotype itself: A much larger clonotype is one base distant, so this may be a read error. For the CDR3, the DNA is TGTGCCAGCATCTTAGTGAGTCTCTATGGCTACACCTTC. Residues: CASILVSLYGYTF. The rearrangement joins TRBV7-9 to TRBJ1-2; no clear D gene. Germline V lookup: CDR1 SEHNR, CDR2 FQNEAQ (reference sequence). CDR3 length equals 13 residues.

The sample holds many counts of this clonotype. The chain couples TRBV12-3 or TRBV12-4 to TRBJ1-5; maybe TRBD1 (5 bases). Between the trimmed V and J ends, which lost 7 bases and 5 bases, there was a span of 15 bases. The CDR3 is 14 residues long. CDR3 DNA: TGTGCCAGCAACCTGGGAGGGGTCGATCAGCCCCAGCATTTT. It yields the protein CASNLGGVDQPQHF.

As concerns this clonotype: As the CDR3 is not closed by the conserved phenylalanine or tryptophan, this likely results from a read error. The chain joins TRBV12-3 or TRBV12-4 to TRBJ2-7; tentative D call: TRBD2 (6 bases). The CDR3 loop spans 14 amino acids. The V end was cut by 5 bases, the J end by 3 bases, with 14 bases between. The CDR3 is CASSGGIGSYEQYL. Written as DNA, the CDR3 is TGTGCCAGCAGTGGAGGGATAGGGAGCTACGAGCAGTACTTG.

With regard to this clonotype: The junction departs from germline at one end; a sequencing error may be responsible. This chain connects TRBV13 to TRBJ2-1; D not resolved. Germline CDR1 PRHDT, CDR2 FYEKMQ (reference sequence). The CDR3 totals 17 residues. CDR3 in DNA: TGTGCCAGCAGCCCTAGATTGCCCAGCCCGTCCTACAATGATCAGGTCTTC. It encodes CASSPRLPSPSYNDQVF.

J is TRBJ2-7 and V is TRBV9; D gene ambiguous. CDR3 length equals 14 residues. The germline gives CDR1 SGDLS, CDR2 YYNGEE. V dropped 0 bases and J dropped 2 bases, with 9 bases sitting between them. The CDR3, as DNA: TGTGCCAGCAGCGTAGGATACAAACCCTACGAGCAGTACTTC. Its protein product is CASSVGYKPYEQYF.